This T cell receptor (beta chain) was sequenced during a study of human thymus T cells. Assay: immunoSEQ multiplex PCR; the TCRdb copy retains only in-frame clones and omits some. The sample carries about 60,000 clones, about 94% recorded once. Each of the donors was a healthy Finnish infant who was undergoing open corrective cardiac surgery for congenital heart defects. Blood DNA came from all available leukocytes, not a fixed cell number. The CDR3 is 11 residues long. The V end lost 8 bases, the J end lost 6 bases, and 8 bases lay between the germline ends. CDR1 MNHEY and CDR2 SVGAGI come from the germline V gene.

The genes are TRBV6-5 and TRBJ1-5; D is unclear. Sequencing was carried out using blood. The sequence was collected from a boy in the first two years of life with a congenital heart defect but otherwise immunologically healthy. Written as DNA, the CDR3 is TGTGCCAGCGGAATACGTCAGCCCCAGCATTTT. Amino acid sequence: CASGIRQPQHF.